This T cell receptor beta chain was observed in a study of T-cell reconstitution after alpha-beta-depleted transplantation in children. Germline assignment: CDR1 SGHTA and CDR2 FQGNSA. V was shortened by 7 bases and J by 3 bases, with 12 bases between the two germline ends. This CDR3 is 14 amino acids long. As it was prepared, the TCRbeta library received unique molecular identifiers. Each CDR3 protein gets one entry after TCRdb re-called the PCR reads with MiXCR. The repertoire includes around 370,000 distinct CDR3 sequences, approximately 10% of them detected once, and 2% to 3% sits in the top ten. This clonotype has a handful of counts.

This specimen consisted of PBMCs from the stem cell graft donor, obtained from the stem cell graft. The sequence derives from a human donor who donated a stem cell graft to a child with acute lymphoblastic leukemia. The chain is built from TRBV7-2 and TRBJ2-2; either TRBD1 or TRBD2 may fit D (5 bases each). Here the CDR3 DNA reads TGTGCCAGCAAGTCCCAGGGACACACCGGGGAGCTGTTTTTT. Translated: CASKSQGHTGELFF.